These 22 T cell receptor beta chains came from one sample sequenced in a study of patients and donors after allogeneic stem cell transplantation. One entry per CDR3 protein, called by TCRdb with MiXCR from the RT-PCR reads. The table records over 350,000 distinct CDR3 sequences, more than 15% of them present only once. The specimen sequenced was blood, either unsorted or a sorted T cell fraction (not recorded which). These receptors were obtained from a human donor who was either an allogeneic HSCT recipient or a stem cell or donor lymphocyte infusion donor (not recorded which). It is not recorded whose cells these are; they may come from a transplant donor.

This chain uses TRBV29-1 with TRBJ2-5; 7 positions agree with TRBD1. This CDR3 spans 14 amino acids. CDR1 is SQVTM and CDR2 is ANQGSEA in the germline V gene. Germline trimming cut 2 bases from V and 3 bases from J; bases unmatched to any gene: 6. The CDR3 spells CSVEQGTVKETQYF. CDR3 DNA: TGCAGCGTTGAACAAGGGACAGTCAAAGAGACCCAGTACTTC.

This clonotype was observed a handful of times. The chain links TRBV5-1 to TRBJ2-3; 9 positions match TRBD1. The length of the CDR3 is 16 residues. Unmatched junction bases numbered 4, after V lost 0 bases and J lost 2 bases. Germline CDR1 reads SGHRS; CDR2 reads YFSETQ. CDR3 in amino acids: CASSLERDRDTDTQYF. CDR3 DNA sequence: TGCGCCAGCAGCTTGGAACGGGACAGGGACACAGATACGCAGTATTTT.

This chain links TRBV7-9 with TRBJ1-1; D possibly corresponds to TRBD1 (5 bases). Germline V gene data show CDR1 as SEHNR and CDR2 as FQNEAQ (reference sequence). The CDR3 totals 15 residues. V lost 2 bases, J lost 4 bases, and 14 bases lay in between. The CDR3 nucleotides read TGTGCCAGCAGCTTAACTTTCAGGGAAGGCACTGAAGCTTTCTTT. Translation: CASSLTFREGTEAFF.

There are a few counts of this clonotype. The V and J genes are TRBV6-5 and TRBJ2-7; D uncertain. This CDR3 spans 15 amino acids. Between the trimmed V and J ends, which lost 2 bases and 0 bases, there was a span of 11 bases. Germline V gene data show CDR1 as MNHEY and CDR2 as SVGAGI. CDR3 DNA: TGTGCCAGCAGTTACCGGTCGAGTATCTCCTACGAGCAGTACTTC. Its translation: CASSYRSSISYEQYF.

The sample holds a few counts of this clonotype. The chain couples TRBV30 to TRBJ1-6, with D maybe TRBD1 (5 bases). Trimming removed 1 base from V and 6 bases from J, with 7 bases in between. This CDR3 is built from 13 residues. Germline CDR1 and CDR2: GTSNPN and SVGIG (reference sequence). CDR3 in DNA: TGTGCCTGGAGTGGAGGGGCTAATTCACCCCTCCACTTT. Translated, it gives CAWSGGANSPLHF. Together with reference TRBV30 and TRBJ1-6, the CDR3 gives the full variable domain: SQTIHQWPATLVQPVGSPLSLECTVEGTSNPNLYWYRQAAGRGLQLLFYSVGIGQISSEVPQNLSASRPQDRQFILSSKKLLLSDSGFYLCAWSGGANSPLHFGNGTRLTVT.

The chain links TRBV5-1 to TRBJ2-7, with TRBD1 matching 7 bases. Germline lookup yields CDR1 SGHRS and CDR2 YFSETQ. This CDR3 comprises 15 residues. J was trimmed by 2 bases and V by 0 bases; bases with no gene match: 5. CDR3 loop: CASSLDRGHPYEQYF. In nucleotides, the CDR3 is TGCGCCAGCAGCTTGGACAGGGGCCATCCCTACGAGCAGTACTTC.

Only a few counts were recorded for this clonotype. V and J are TRBV10-3 and TRBJ1-5; 8 bases match TRBD1. The CDR3 covers 14 residues. Germline V gene data show CDR1 as ENHRY and CDR2 as SYGVKD. The ends lost 10 bases at V and 6 bases at J; junction bases unmatched: 11. The CDR3: CATTETGEAQPQHF. For the CDR3, the DNA is TGTGCCACGACCGAGACAGGGGAAGCTCAGCCCCAGCATTTT.

This clonotype was seen more than once but under ten times. The genes are TRBV14 and TRBJ2-7, with D perhaps matching TRBD1 (5 bases). With 1 base removed from V and 1 base from J, the gap between germline ends came to 11 bases. Germline loops: CDR1 SGHDN, CDR2 FVKESK. The CDR3 contains 15 residues. Written as DNA, the CDR3 is TGTGCCAGCAGCCAAGGTCTTCGACAGTCCTACGAGCAGTACTTC. Protein sequence: CASSQGLRQSYEQYF.

This clonotype was observed a handful of times. This chain joins TRBV20-1 and TRBJ1-3; unclear D gene. V gave up 5 bases and J gave up 2 bases, with 4 bases separating them. CDR1 DFQATT and CDR2 SNEGSKA come from the germline V gene (reference sequence). This CDR3 has 11 residues. This CDR3 is CSAAAGNTIYF. CDR3 in DNA: TGCAGTGCTGCGGCTGGAAACACCATATATTTT.

This clonotype was counted only a few times. The V call is TRBV28, the J call TRBJ2-7, with 8 bases aligning to TRBD1. Germline V gene lookup returns CDR1 MDHEN and CDR2 SYDVKM. V lost 0 bases and J lost 4; bases outside the gene matches: 8. This CDR3 has 16 amino acids. CDR3 in amino acids: CASSLWDRDPRYEQYF. CDR3 in DNA: TGTGCCAGCAGTTTATGGGACAGGGACCCACGGTACGAGCAGTACTTC.

In its sample, this clonotype was seen a few times. V usage is TRBV19 and J usage is TRBJ1-5, with TRBD1 matching over 8 bases. This CDR3 spans 15 amino acids. V trimming: 6 bases; J trimming: 4 bases; junction bases outside the gene matches: 8. Germline V gives CDR1 LNHDA, CDR2 SQIVND (reference sequence). CDR3 in amino acids: CASSSGQGMNQPQHF. The CDR3 DNA reads as TGTGCCAGTAGCTCTGGACAGGGAATGAATCAGCCCCAGCATTTT.

This clonotype appeared a few times. This sequence joins TRBV4-1 and TRBJ2-3, with TRBD1 matching 7 bases. The CDR3 runs to 15 residues. Looked up from germline, CDR1 is MGHRA and CDR2 is YSYEKL. V gave up 3 bases and J gave up 0 bases; unmatched junction bases: 3. CDR3 DNA sequence: TGCGCCAGCAGCCAGGCGACAGGGAGCACAGATACGCAGTATTTT. Protein sequence: CASSQATGSTDTQYF.

This clonotype came up a few times. The rearrangement joins TRBV6-1 to TRBJ1-6; the D gene is possibly TRBD1 (6 bases). Trimming left V 6 bases short and J 8 bases short, with 14 bases between. Germline CDR1 reads MNHNS; CDR2 reads SASEGT. The CDR3 loop spans 14 amino acids. This CDR3 is CASSTSRGDSPLHF. CDR3 nucleotide sequence: TGTGCCAGCAGCACCTCCAGGGGAGATTCACCCCTCCACTTT.

V usage is TRBV20-1 and J usage is TRBJ2-6; D may be TRBD2 (5 bases). The germline V and J ends were trimmed by 5 bases and 0 bases, with 17 bases remaining between them. Germline loops: CDR1 DFQATT, CDR2 SNEGSKA (reference sequence). The CDR3 runs to 17 residues. The CDR3 DNA sequence: TGCAGTGCTGAGGGTAGACGAGGGAACTCTGGGGCCAACGTCCTGACTTTC. It yields the protein CSAEGRRGNSGANVLTF.

The chain uses TRBV5-1 and TRBJ2-5; TRBD2 is a possible D gene (6 bases). The CDR3 covers 14 residues. The V gene's germline CDR1 is SGHRS and CDR2 YFSETQ. V was clipped by 4 bases and J by 0 bases, with 10 bases between them. The DNA for the CDR3 is TGCGCCAGCAGCGCCCCTAGCGACCAAGAGACCCAGTACTTC. Amino acids: CASSAPSDQETQYF.

The CDR3 here is CASSHTGTGSYEQYF. CDR3 DNA sequence: TGCGCCAGCAGCCACACCGGGACTGGCTCCTACGAGCAGTACTTC. The V call is TRBV5-1, the J call TRBJ2-7; a weak D match, TRBD2 (6 bases). The CDR3 extends over 15 amino acids. CDR1 is SGHRS and CDR2 is YFSETQ in the germline V gene. Trimming removed 4 bases from V and 0 bases from J, with 14 bases in between.

This clonotype was recorded a few times. V gene TRBV4-2 combines with J gene TRBJ2-7; 14 nucleotides align to TRBD2. The CDR3 consists of 15 residues. Germline V lookup: CDR1 LGHNA, CDR2 YNFKEQ. V lost 1 base, J lost 4 bases, and 0 bases stayed unmatched. The CDR3 sequence: CASSQGTSGRYEQYF. As DNA, the CDR3 is TGTGCCAGCAGCCAAGGGACTAGCGGGAGGTACGAGCAGTACTTC.

This chain links TRBV6-1 with TRBJ2-5; tentative D call: TRBD2 (7 bases). CDR1 and CDR2 from the germline V gene are MNHNS and SASEGT. CDR3 length: 13 amino acids. Trimming pared 8 bases from V and 5 bases from J, leaving 15 bases between. The CDR3 sequence is CASFRGAGETQYF. CDR3 sequence (DNA): TGTGCCAGCTTTCGGGGGGCCGGGGAGACCCAGTACTTC.

In its sample, this clonotype was seen many times. This chain joins TRBV7-2 and TRBJ2-7; 7 positions match TRBD2. Looked up from germline, CDR1 is SGHTA and CDR2 is FQGNSA. Trimming at V came to 7 bases and at J to 0 bases, leaving 6 bases not matched to a gene. The CDR3 totals 14 residues. In DNA, the CDR3 is TGTGCCAGCACCAAGTGGGGGGGCTCCTACGAGCAGTACTTC. The encoded protein is CASTKWGGSYEQYF.

The rearrangement links TRBV27 to TRBJ2-3; 7 bases line up with TRBD2. Germline CDR1 reads MNHEY; CDR2 reads SMNVEV (reference sequence). CDR3 length equals 15 residues. Trimming took 8 bases from V and 1 from J; bases not matched to a gene: 9. CDR3 residues: CASRDYLGGTDTQYF. The CDR3 region has the DNA TGTGCCAGCCGGGACTACCTAGGTGGCACAGATACGCAGTATTTT.

The sample holds many counts of this clonotype. This chain uses TRBV5-1 with TRBJ1-1; TRBD1 might be the D (6 bases). Trimming left V 3 bases short and J 6 bases short, with 12 bases between. Germline loops: CDR1 SGHRS, CDR2 YFSETQ. The length of the CDR3 is 13 residues. In DNA form, the CDR3 reads TGCGCCAGCAGCTCTACAGGGATGCCTGAAGCTTTCTTT. It codes for CASSSTGMPEAFF. Using reference TRBV5-1 and TRBJ1-1 for the parts outside the CDR3, the full variable domain is KAGVTQTPRYLIKTRGQQVTLSCSPISGHRSVSWYQQTPGQGLQFLFEYFSETQRNKGNFPGRFSGRQFSNSRSEMNVSTLELGDSALYLCASSSTGMPEAFFGQGTRLTVV.

This clonotype was found a few times. This sequence joins TRBV24-1 and TRBJ1-6, with no clear D. The CDR3 runs to 13 residues. Trimming left V 5 bases short and J 7 bases short, with 8 bases between. Germline V gene sequence: CDR1 KGHDR, CDR2 SFDVKD. The CDR3 sequence: CATSATENSPLHF. The CDR3 bases are TGTGCCACCAGTGCAACGGAGAATTCACCCCTCCACTTT.